This paragraph reports one TCR beta chain. Its specificity is unknown. This sample was taken from a study of cytomegalovirus exposure and HLA in healthy donors. Broader study findings: V- and J-gene trimming of TCR beta was linked (in a later analysis) to a missense DCLRE1C variant.

The PCR contained 60 Vbeta and 13 Jbeta primers. Profiled with immunoSEQ multiplex PCR; TCRdb holds only in-frame clones, not every one. Among 200,000 to 250,000 clones listed, 60% to 80% were seen once. This clonotype originated in a male donor in good health and CMV-seronegative. The sample taken for sequencing was PBMCs.

CDR3 loop: CASSHRGGAGELFF. The CDR3 coding sequence is TGTGCCAGCAGCCACCGTGGGGGGGCCGGGGAGCTGTTTTTT. The chain uses TRBV14 and TRBJ2-2, with 7 positions matching TRBD2. This CDR3 is built from 14 residues. CDR1 SGHDN and CDR2 FVKESK come from the germline V gene. After removal of 3 bases from V and 6 bases from J, the junction contained 4 bases not matched to a gene.